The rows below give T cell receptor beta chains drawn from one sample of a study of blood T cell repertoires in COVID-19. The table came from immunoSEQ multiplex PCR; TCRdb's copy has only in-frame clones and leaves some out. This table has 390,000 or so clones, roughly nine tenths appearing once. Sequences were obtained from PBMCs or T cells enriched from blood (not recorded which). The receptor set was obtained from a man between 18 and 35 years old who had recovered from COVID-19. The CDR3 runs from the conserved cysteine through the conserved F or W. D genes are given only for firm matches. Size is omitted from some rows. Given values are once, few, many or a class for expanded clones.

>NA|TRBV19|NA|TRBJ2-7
CATSIGTGYEQYF
TGTGCCACCAGTATCGGAACGGGCTACGAGCAGTACTTC
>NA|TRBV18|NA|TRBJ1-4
CASSPMNSTADEKLFF
TGTGCCAGCTCACCAATGAATTCGACAGCTGATGAAAAACTGTTTTTT
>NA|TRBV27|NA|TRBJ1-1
CASSSRGSTEAFF
TGTGCCAGCAGTTCTAGGGGATCCACTGAAGCTTTCTTT
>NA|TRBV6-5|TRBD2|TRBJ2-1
CASSGRARDEQFF
TGTGCCAGCAGCGGGAGGGCCCGGGATGAGCAGTTCTTC
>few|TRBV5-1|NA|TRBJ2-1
CASSTNNEQFF
TGCGCCAGCAGCACTAACAATGAGCAGTTCTTC
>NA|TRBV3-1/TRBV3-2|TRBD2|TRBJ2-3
CASSQEKRGASTDTQYF
TGTGCCAGCAGCCAAGAGAAGCGGGGGGCAAGCACAGATACGCAGTATTTT
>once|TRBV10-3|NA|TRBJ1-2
CAITTPSGTGSRGYTF
TGTGCCATCACCACTCCCTCGGGAACAGGGAGCCGGGGCTACACCTTC
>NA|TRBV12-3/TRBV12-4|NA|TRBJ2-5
CASSRGGVETQYF
TGTGCCAGCAGTCGCGGCGGGGTAGAGACCCAGTACTTC
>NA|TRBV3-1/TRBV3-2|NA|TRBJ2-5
CASSQEASIQETQYF
TGTGCCAGCAGCCAAGAAGCTAGCATACAAGAGACCCAGTACTTC
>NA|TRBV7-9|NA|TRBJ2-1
CASTYDRYNEQFF
TGTGCCAGCACCTATGACAGATACAATGAGCAGTTCTTC
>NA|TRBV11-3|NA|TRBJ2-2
CASSLVAGNTGELFF
TGTGCCAGCAGCTTAGTAGCTGGGAACACCGGGGAGCTGTTTTTT
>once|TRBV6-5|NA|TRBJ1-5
CASSSPTPWNQPQHF
TGTGCCAGCAGTTCCCCGACACCCTGGAATCAGCCCCAGCATTTT
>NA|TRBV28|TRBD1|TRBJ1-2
CASRRQGSSYGYTF
TGTGCCAGCAGGCGACAGGGATCGAGCTATGGCTACACCTTC
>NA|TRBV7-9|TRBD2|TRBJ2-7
CASSLVGTSGRGTYEQYF
TGTGCCAGCAGCTTAGTGGGGACTAGCGGGAGAGGTACCTACGAGCAGTACTTC
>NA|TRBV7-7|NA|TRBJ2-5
CASSPMTTSRETQYF
TGTGCCAGCAGCCCCATGACAACTAGTAGGGAGACCCAGTACTTC
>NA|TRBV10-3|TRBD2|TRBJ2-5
CAIRPSGNETQYF
TGTGCCATCAGGCCGAGCGGGAACGAGACCCAGTACTTC
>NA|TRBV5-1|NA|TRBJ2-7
CASSLFGQPGGYEQYF
TGCGCCAGCAGCTTGTTTGGACAGCCGGGTGGGTACGAGCAGTACTTC
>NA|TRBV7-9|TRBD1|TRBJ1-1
CASSYDRAEAFF
TGTGCCAGCAGCTACGACAGGGCGGAAGCTTTCTTT
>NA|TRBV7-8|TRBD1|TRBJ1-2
CASSLGDRGYGYTF
TGTGCCAGCAGCTTAGGGGACAGGGGCTATGGCTACACCTTC
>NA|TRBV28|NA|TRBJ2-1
CASSLFVGGREQFF
TGTGCCAGCAGTTTATTTGTCGGGGGTCGGGAGCAGTTCTTC
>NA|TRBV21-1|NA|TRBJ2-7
CASSTRTSGTGYEQYF
TGTGCCAGCAGCACTCGGACTAGCGGGACCGGCTACGAGCAGTACTTC
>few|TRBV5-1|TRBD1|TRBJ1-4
CASSTDRGGGEKLFF
TGCGCCAGCAGCACCGACAGGGGTGGAGGAGAAAAACTGTTTTTT
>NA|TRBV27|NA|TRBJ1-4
CASSPNPGRGEKLFF
TGTGCCAGCAGCCCCAATCCCGGACGGGGTGAAAAACTGTTTTTT
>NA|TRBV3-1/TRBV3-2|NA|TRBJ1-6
CASSLGEVNSPLHF
TGTGCCAGCAGCCTCGGTGAGGTTAATTCACCCCTCCACTTT
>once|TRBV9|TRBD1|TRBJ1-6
CASSVDRGASSPLHF
TGTGCCAGCAGCGTGGACAGGGGTGCGAGTTCACCCCTCCACTTT
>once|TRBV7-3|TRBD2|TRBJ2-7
CASSLLAGGPYEQYF
TGTGCCAGCAGCCTCCTAGCGGGAGGGCCCTACGAGCAGTACTTC
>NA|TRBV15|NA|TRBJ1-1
CATSRTGDTEAFF
TGTGCCACCAGCAGGACCGGGGACACTGAAGCTTTCTTT
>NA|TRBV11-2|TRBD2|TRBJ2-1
CASRGMASGSGSNEQFF
TGTGCCAGCAGGGGCATGGCTAGCGGGAGTGGAAGCAATGAGCAGTTCTTC
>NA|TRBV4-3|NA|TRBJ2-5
CASSQDGGGAPETQYF
TGCGCCAGCAGCCAAGACGGAGGGGGCGCACCCGAGACCCAGTACTTC
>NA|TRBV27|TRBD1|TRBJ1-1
CASSFGQVNAEAFF
TGTGCCAGCAGTTTTGGACAGGTTAACGCTGAAGCTTTCTTT
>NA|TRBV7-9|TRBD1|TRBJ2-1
CASSSRTGGVYNEQFF
TGTGCCAGCAGCTCGCGGACAGGGGGGGTATACAATGAGCAGTTCTTC
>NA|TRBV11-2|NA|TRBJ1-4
CASSLGQGTNEKLFF
TGTGCCAGCAGCTTAGGGCAGGGGACTAATGAAAAACTGTTTTTT
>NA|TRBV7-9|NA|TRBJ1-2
CASSLAGGGYTF
TGTGCCAGCAGCTTAGCGGGAGGTGGCTACACCTTC
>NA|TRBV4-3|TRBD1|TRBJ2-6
CASSQETGYVSGANVLTF
TGCGCCAGCAGCCAAGAGACAGGGTACGTCTCTGGGGCCAACGTCCTGACTTTC
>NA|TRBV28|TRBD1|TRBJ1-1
CASSPPGQGNTEAFF
TGTGCCAGCAGTCCTCCGGGACAGGGGAACACTGAAGCTTTCTTT
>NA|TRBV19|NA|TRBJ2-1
CASSIAGAQSNEQFF
TGTGCCAGTAGTATAGCAGGGGCCCAATCCAATGAGCAGTTCTTC
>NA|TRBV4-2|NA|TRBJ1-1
CASSRRDGGGLFMNTEAFF
TGTGCCAGCAGCAGAAGGGATGGGGGGGGCCTTTTTATGAACACTGAAGCTTTCTTT
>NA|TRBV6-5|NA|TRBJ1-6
CASSPGQHNSPLHF
TGTGCCAGCAGTCCCGGACAGCATAATTCACCCCTCCACTTT
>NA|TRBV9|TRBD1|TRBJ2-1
CASSVEGQQYNEQFF
TGTGCCAGCAGCGTAGAGGGACAGCAGTACAATGAGCAGTTCTTC
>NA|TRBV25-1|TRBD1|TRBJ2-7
CASSGDGQASYEQYF
TGTGCCAGCAGTGGAGACGGACAGGCGTCCTACGAGCAGTACTTC
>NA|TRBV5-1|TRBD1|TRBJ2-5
CASSSSRQGEETQYF
TGCGCCAGCAGCTCAAGCCGACAGGGAGAAGAGACCCAGTACTTC
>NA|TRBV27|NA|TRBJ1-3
CASSSEHSGNTIYF
TGTGCCAGCAGTTCGGAGCATTCTGGAAACACCATATATTTT
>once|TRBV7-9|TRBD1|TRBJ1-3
CASTLTGTGNTIYF
TGTGCCAGCACCCTGACAGGGACTGGAAACACCATATATTTT
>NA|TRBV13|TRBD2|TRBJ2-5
CASSLILAGGETQYF
TGTGCCAGCAGCTTAATTCTAGCGGGGGGCGAGACCCAGTACTTC
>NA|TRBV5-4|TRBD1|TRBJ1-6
CASSSGGQGAYSPLHF
TGTGCCAGCAGCTCCGGGGGACAGGGGGCTTATTCACCCCTCCACTTT
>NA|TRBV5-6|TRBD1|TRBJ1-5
CASSTRDRQPQHF
TGTGCCAGCAGCACCCGGGACAGGCAGCCCCAGCATTTT
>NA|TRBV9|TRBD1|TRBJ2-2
CASSAQGGTLGGELFF
TGTGCCAGCAGCGCACAGGGGGGCACCCTGGGCGGGGAGCTGTTTTTT
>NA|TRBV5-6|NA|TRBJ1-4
CASSLWGDAGLGEKLFF
TGTGCCAGCAGCTTGTGGGGAGATGCCGGTCTTGGTGAAAAACTGTTTTTT
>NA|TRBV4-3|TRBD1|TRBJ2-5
CASSQEVTGYGETQYF
TGCGCCAGCAGCCAAGAAGTGACAGGGTATGGGGAGACCCAGTACTTC
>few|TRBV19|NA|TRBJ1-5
CASSADSLYQPQHF
TGTGCCAGTAGTGCGGACAGTCTATATCAGCCCCAGCATTTT
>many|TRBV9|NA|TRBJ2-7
CASSDAPTQGRHEQYF
TGTGCCAGCAGCGACGCACCGACACAGGGGAGGCACGAGCAGTACTTC
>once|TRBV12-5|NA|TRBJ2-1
CASGSYNEQFF
TGTGCTTCAGGCTCCTACAATGAGCAGTTCTTC
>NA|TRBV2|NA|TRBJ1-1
CASKVLMRTEAFF
TGTGCCAGCAAAGTGCTCATGAGGACTGAAGCTTTCTTT
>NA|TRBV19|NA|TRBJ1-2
CASSIDHDRNYGYTF
TGTGCCAGTAGTATAGATCACGACAGGAACTATGGCTACACCTTC
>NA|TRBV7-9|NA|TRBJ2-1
CASSPQGKYQFF
TGTGCCAGCAGCCCTCAGGGGAAGTATCAGTTCTTC